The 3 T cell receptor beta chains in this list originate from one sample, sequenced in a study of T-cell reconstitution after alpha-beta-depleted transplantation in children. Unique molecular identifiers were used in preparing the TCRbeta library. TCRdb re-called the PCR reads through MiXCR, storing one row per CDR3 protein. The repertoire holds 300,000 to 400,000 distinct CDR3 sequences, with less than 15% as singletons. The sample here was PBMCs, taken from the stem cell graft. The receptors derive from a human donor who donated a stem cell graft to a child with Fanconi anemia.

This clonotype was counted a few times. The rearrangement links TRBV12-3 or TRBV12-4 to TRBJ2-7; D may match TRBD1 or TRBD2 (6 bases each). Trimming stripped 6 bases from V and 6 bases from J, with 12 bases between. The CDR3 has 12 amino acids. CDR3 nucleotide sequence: TGTGCCAGCAGCCGAGGGGGGACCGAGCAGTACTTC. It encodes CASSRGGTEQYF.

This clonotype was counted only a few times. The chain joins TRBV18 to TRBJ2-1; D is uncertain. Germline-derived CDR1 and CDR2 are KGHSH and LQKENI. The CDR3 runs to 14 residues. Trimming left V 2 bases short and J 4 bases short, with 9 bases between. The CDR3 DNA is TGTGCCAGCTCACCAAATGGTCGATACAATGAGCAGTTCTTC. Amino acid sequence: CASSPNGRYNEQFF.

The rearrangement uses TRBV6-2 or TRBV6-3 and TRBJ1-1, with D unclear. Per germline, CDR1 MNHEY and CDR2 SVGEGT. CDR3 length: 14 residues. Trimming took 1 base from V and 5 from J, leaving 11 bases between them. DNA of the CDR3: TGTGCCAGCAGTTACTATAGTGGATATACTGAAGCTTTCTTT. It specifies CASSYYSGYTEAFF.